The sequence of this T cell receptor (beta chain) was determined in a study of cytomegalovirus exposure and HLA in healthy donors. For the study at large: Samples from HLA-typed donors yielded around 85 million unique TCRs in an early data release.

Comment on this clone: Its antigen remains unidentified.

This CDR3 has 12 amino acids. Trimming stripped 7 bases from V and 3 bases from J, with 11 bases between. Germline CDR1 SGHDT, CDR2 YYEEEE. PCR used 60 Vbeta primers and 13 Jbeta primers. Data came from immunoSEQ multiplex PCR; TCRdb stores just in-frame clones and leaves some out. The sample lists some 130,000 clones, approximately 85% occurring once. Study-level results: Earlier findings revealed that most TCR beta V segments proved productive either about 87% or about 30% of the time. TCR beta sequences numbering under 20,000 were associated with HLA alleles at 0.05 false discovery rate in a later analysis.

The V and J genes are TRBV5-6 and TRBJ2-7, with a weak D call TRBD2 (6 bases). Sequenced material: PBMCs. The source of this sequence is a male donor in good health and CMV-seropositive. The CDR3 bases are TGTGCCAGCTTGAAGGGAGGCTACGAGCAGTACTTC. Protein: CASLKGGYEQYF.